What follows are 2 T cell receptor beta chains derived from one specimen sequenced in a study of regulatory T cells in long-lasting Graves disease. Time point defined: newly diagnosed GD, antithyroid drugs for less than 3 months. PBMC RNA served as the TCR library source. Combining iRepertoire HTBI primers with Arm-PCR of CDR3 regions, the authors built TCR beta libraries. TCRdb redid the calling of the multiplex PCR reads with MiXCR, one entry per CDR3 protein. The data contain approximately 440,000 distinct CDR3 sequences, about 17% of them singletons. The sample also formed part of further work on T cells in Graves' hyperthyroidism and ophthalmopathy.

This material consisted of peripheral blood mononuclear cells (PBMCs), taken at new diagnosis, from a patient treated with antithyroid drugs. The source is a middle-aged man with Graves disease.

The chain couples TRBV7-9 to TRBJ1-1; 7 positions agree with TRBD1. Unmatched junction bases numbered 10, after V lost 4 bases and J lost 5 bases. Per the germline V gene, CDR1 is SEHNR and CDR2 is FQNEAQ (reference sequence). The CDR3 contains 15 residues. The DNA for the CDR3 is TGTGCCAGCAGCTGGACGGACAGGTCCGAAACTGAAGCTTTCTTT. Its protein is CASSWTDRSETEAFF.

Written as DNA, the CDR3 is TGCGCCAGCAGTGAGTTGAAACAGGCTAACTATGGCTACACCTTC. Translating gives CASSELKQANYGYTF. The chain combines TRBV10-2 with TRBJ1-2; D may be TRBD1 (5 bases). CDR3 length: 15 amino acids. Trimming left V 1 base short and J 0 bases short, with 9 bases between. Germline-derived CDR1 and CDR2 are WSHSY and SAAADI.